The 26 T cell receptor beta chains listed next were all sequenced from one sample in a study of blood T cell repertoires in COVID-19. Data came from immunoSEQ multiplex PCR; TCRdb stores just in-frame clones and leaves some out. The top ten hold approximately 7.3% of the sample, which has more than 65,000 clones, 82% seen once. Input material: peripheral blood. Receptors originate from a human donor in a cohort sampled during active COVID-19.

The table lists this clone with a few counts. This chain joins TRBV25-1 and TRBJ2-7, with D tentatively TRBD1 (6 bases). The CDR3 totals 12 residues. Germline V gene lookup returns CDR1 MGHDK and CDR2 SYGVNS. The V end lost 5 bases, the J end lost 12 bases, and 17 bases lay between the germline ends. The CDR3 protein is CASSWTQGPRYF. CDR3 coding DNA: TGTGCCAGCAGTTGGACACAGGGACCCCGGTACTTC.

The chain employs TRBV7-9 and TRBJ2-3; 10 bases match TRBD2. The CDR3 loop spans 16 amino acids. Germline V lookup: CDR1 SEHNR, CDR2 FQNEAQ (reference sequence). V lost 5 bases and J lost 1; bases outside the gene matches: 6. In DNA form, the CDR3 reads TGTGCCAGCAGCCACCGAGCGGGGGGGGGCACAGATACGCAGTATTTT. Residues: CASSHRAGGGTDTQYF.

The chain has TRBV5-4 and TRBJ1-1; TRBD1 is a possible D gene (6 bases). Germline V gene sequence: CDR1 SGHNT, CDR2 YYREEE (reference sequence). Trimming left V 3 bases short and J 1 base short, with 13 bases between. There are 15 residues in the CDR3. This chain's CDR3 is CASSWAGTPNTEAFF. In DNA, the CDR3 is TGTGCCAGCAGCTGGGCCGGGACACCGAACACTGAAGCTTTCTTT.

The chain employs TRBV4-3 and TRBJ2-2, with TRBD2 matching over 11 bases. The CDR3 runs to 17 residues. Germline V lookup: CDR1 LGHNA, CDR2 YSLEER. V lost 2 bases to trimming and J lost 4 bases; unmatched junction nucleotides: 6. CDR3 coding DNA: TGCGCCAGCAGCCAACCTTTGCTAGCGGGGGGCACCGGGGAGCTGTTTTTT. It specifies CASSQPLLAGGTGELFF.

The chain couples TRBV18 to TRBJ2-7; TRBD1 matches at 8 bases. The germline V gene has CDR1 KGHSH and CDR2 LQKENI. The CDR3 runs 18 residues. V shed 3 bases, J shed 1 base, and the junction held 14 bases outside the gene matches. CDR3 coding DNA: TGTGCCAGCTCACCCACGGCCGAAAGGGACAGGAGATCCTACGAGCAGTACTTC. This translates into CASSPTAERDRRSYEQYF.

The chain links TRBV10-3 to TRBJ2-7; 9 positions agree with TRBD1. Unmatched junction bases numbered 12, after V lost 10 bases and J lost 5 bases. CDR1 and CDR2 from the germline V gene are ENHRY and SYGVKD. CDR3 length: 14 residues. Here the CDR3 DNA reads TGTGCCACCCTCGTGGGGACAGGGTATGACGAGCAGTACTTC. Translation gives CATLVGTGYDEQYF.

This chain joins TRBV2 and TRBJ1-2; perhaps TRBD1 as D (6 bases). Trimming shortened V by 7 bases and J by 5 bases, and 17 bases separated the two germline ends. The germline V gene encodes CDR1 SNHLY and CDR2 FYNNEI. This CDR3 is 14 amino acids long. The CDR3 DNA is TGTGCCAGCACATGGTTGCAGGGGAGTTATGGCTACACCTTC. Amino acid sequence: CASTWLQGSYGYTF.

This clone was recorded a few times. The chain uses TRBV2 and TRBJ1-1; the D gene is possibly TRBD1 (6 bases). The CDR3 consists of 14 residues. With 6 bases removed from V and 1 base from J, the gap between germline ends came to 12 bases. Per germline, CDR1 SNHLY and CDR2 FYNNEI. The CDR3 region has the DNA TGTGCCAGCAGCAGGGAGGGACAGAACACTGAAGCTTTCTTT. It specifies CASSREGQNTEAFF.

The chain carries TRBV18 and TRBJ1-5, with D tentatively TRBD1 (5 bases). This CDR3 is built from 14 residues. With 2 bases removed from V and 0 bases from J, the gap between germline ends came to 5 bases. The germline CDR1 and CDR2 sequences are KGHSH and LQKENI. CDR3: CASSPRGSNQPQHF. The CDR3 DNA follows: TGTGCCAGCTCACCAAGGGGTAGCAATCAGCCCCAGCATTTT.

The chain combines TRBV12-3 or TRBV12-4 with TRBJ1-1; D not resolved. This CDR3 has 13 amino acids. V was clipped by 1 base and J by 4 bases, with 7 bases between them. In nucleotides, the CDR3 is TGTGCCAGCAGTTTAGAAAGGAGCACTGAAGCTTTCTTT. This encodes CASSLERSTEAFF.

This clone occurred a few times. CDR3 bases: TGTGCCTGGAGTGCCCGGAGGAGACAGGGGGAGGGCTACACCTTC. As protein: CAWSARRRQGEGYTF. This rearrangement joins TRBV30 to TRBJ1-2; 9 bases line up with TRBD1. The germline gives CDR1 GTSNPN, CDR2 SVGIG (reference sequence). CDR3 length equals 15 residues. V was clipped by 1 base and J by 8 bases; unmatched bases: 11.

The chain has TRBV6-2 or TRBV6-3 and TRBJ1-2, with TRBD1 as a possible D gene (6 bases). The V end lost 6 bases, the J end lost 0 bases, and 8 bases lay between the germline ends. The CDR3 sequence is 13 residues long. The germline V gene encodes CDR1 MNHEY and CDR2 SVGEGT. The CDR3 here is CASSDRTNYGYTF. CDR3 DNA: TGTGCCAGCAGCGACAGGACTAACTATGGCTACACCTTC.

The CDR3 DNA is TGCGCCAGCAGTGAGGTCAGGGGGGGCACAGATACGCAGTATTTT. Its translation is CASSEVRGGTDTQYF. The chain couples TRBV10-1 to TRBJ2-3, with D possibly matching TRBD1 (7 bases). The germline V gene encodes CDR1 WNHNN and CDR2 SYGVQD (reference sequence). CDR3 size: 15 residues. Trimming pared 2 bases from V and 1 base from J, leaving 10 bases between.

The DNA for the CDR3 is TGTGCCAGCAGCTTGGGACACTCCTACGAGCAGTACTTC. Protein sequence: CASSLGHSYEQYF. The rearrangement links TRBV5-4 to TRBJ2-7; D is unclear. Trimming stripped 0 bases from V and 0 bases from J, with 4 bases between. CDR3 size: 13 residues. CDR1 is SGHNT, CDR2 YYREEE, per germline (reference sequence).

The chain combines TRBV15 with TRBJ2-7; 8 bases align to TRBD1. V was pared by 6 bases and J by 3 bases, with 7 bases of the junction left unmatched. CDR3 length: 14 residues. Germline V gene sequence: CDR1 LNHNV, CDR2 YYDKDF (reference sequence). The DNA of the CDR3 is TGTGCCACCAGAAGGACAGGGCAGATCTACGAGCAGTACTTC. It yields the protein CATRRTGQIYEQYF.

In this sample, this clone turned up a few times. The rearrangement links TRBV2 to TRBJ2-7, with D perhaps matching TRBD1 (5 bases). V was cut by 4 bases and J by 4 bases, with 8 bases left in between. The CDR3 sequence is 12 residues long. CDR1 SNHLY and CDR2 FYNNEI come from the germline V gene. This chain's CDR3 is CASSGTRYEQYF. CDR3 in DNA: TGTGCCAGCAGTGGGACAAGATACGAGCAGTACTTC.

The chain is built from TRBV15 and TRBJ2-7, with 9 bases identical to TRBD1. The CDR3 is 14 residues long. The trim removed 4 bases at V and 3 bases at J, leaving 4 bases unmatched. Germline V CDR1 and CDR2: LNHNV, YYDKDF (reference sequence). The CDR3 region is CATSTDRGHYEQYF. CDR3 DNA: TGTGCCACCAGCACGGACAGGGGCCACTACGAGCAGTACTTC.

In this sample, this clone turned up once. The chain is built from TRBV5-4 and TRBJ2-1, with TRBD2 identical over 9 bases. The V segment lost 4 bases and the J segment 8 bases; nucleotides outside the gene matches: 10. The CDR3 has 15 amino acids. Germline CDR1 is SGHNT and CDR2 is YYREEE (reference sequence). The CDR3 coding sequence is TGTGCCAGCAGCCCCCCGCGGGGGGGTTCACATGAGCAGTTCTTC. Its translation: CASSPPRGGSHEQFF.

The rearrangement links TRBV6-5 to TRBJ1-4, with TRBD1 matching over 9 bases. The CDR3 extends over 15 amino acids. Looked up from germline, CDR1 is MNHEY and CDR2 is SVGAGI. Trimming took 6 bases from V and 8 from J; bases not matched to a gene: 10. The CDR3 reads CASSRSGQGKEKLFF. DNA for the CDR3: TGTGCCAGCAGCCGTTCGGGACAGGGCAAAGAAAAACTGTTTTTT.

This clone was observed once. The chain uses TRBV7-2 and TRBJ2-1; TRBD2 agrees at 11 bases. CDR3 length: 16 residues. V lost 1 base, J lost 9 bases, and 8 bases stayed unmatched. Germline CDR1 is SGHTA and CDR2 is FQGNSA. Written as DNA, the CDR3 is TGTGCCAGCAGCTTAGATCTAGCGGGGGGTTTTGGTGAGCAGTTCTTC. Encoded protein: CASSLDLAGGFGEQFF.

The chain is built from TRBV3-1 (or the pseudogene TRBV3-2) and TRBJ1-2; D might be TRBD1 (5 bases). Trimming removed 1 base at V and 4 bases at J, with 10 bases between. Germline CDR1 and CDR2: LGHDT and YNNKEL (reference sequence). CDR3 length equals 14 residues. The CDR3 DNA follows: TGTGCCAGCAGCCAAGTCGGGGGAAGCTATGGCTACACCTTC. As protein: CASSQVGGSYGYTF.

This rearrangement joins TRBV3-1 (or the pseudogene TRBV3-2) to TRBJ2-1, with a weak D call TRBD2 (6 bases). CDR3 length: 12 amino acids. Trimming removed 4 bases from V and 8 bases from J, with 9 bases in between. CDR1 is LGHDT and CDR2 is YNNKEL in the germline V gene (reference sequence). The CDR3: CASSPTGDEQFF. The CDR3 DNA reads TGTGCCAGCAGCCCCACGGGGGATGAGCAGTTCTTC.

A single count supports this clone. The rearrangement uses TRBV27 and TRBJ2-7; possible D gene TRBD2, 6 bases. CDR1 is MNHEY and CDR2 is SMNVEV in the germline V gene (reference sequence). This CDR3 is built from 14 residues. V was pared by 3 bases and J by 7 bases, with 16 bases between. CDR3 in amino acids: CASSFTSPGGEQYF. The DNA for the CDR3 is TGTGCCAGCAGTTTCACTAGCCCCGGGGGTGAGCAGTACTTC.

DNA for the CDR3: TGTGCCAGCATGCAGGCAGATACGCAGTATTTT. Protein product: CASMQADTQYF. The chain joins TRBV2 to TRBJ2-3; D gene uncertain. The CDR3 has 11 amino acids. Trimming pared 7 bases from V and 4 bases from J, leaving 6 bases between. The germline V gene encodes CDR1 SNHLY and CDR2 FYNNEI.

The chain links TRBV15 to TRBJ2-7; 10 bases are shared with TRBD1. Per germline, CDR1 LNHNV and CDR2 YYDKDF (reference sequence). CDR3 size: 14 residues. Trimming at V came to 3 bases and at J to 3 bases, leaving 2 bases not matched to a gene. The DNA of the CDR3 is TGTGCCACCAGCAGCAGGACAGGGGGCTACGAGCAGTACTTC. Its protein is CATSSRTGGYEQYF.

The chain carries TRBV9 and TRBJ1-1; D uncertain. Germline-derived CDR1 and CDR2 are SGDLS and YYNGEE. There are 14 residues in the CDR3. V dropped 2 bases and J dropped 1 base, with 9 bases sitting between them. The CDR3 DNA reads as TGTGCCAGCAGCGTCACAGATAGGAACACTGAAGCTTTCTTT. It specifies CASSVTDRNTEAFF.